This T cell receptor beta chain was sequenced for a study of T-cell reconstitution after alpha-beta-depleted transplantation in children. Preparation of the TCRbeta library was carried out with unique molecular identifiers. TCRdb reanalysed the PCR reads using MiXCR and keeps one entry per CDR3 protein. This sample has roughly 670,000 distinct CDR3 sequences; around 14% occur once, and the top ten carry 0.65% to 0.9%. The CDR3 totals 15 residues. V was pared by 7 bases and J by 3 bases, with 16 bases between. Germline lookup yields CDR1 LNHNV and CDR2 YYDKDF (reference sequence). Study-level results: After transplant, high TCRbeta diversity at day 60 in some patients arose from surviving recipient T cells and thymic progenitors. After one year, T-cell counts and TCRbeta diversity mostly came from new T cells.

In this sample, this clonotype turned up many times. Its antigen is unidentified. Sequenced here: PBMCs, sampled before TCRalphabeta/CD19-depleted stem cell transplant. The chain combines TRBV15 with TRBJ2-1; D is ambiguous. This receptor was identified in a girl aged 2-15 years with congenital amegakaryocytic thrombocytopenia, due to receive a stem cell transplant. The CDR3 loop is CATTPGKIDYNEQFF. CDR3 DNA sequence: TGTGCCACCACCCCGGGTAAAATCGACTACAATGAGCAGTTCTTC.